This entry describes one T cell receptor (beta chain). Its antigen is currently unknown. The data are from a study of shared clonotypes between healthy human individuals. General study findings and limits: Naive subsets generally had larger estimated richness than memory subsets. Among non-shared clonotypes, generation probabilities were lower than among those shared by all four donors.

This CDR3 has 18 amino acids. CDR1 is SGHKS, CDR2 YYEKEE, per germline (reference sequence). V lost 0 bases to trimming and J lost 6 bases; unmatched junction nucleotides: 17. Nashville, Tennessee was home to all donors, each a Caucasian adult. In the sorted-subset replicate PCRs, 200 ng DNA, tens of thousands of T cell genomes, was used. Sequencing was performed with immunoSEQ multiplex PCR; in TCRdb, only in-frame clones are kept and a portion is missing. The table has more than 500,000 clones, 90% to 96% seen once. The sequence was collected from a woman aged 25 to 45 in good health. This chain uses TRBV5-5 with TRBJ1-1, with TRBD1 matching 7 bases. Sequencing was carried out using naive CD4+ T cells sorted from blood. Subset denoted: CD45RA+ positively selected. The CDR3 here is CASSLEMVGRGRLAEAFF. In DNA form, the CDR3 reads TGTGCCAGCAGCTTGGAGATGGTGGGTAGGGGGCGACTGGCTGAAGCTTTCTTT.